This TCR beta chain was sequenced during a study of T cell changes during pregnancy in multiple sclerosis. Sequenced by immunoSEQ multiplex PCR; TCRdb stores in-frame clones only, minus some. The profile shows 30,000 to 40,000 clones, approximately 91% of them singletons. The clonotype was recovered from a female donor in good health, enrolled as a control in a pregnancy study. Sequences were derived from CD4+ T cells from peripheral blood mononuclear cells, sampled in the third trimester of pregnancy.

CDR3 sequence: CASSLSGTGLGAFF. The CDR3 DNA is TGCGCCAGCAGCTTATCCGGGACAGGGCTTGGAGCTTTCTTT. The chain carries TRBV5-1 and TRBJ1-1; 9 nucleotides match TRBD1. Unmatched junction bases numbered 9, after V lost 2 bases and J lost 10 bases. CDR1 is SGHRS, CDR2 YFSETQ, per germline. This CDR3 has 14 amino acids.